This T cell receptor (beta chain) was obtained from a study of shared clonotypes between healthy human individuals. CDR1 is MDHEN and CDR2 is SYDVKM in the germline V gene. V dropped 3 bases and J dropped 2; count of bases not matched to a gene: 9. The CDR3 is 17 residues long. Per sorted-subset replicate PCR, input was approximately 210 ng DNA, representing around 29,000 T cell genomes. Measured with immunoSEQ multiplex PCR; TCRdb has only the in-frame clones, and not every one. This sample carries around 1.1 million clones, around 78% of them seen once, and the ten largest clones take roughly 0.61%. This clone came up many times.

This TCR derives from a man younger than 35 in good health. Some clones in this sample may be carry-over from other donors' samples. The sample was memory CD4+ T cells from PBMCs. Indicated subset: CD45RA-negative fraction. The chain is built from TRBV28 and TRBJ2-7; 11 nucleotides align to TRBD2. This CDR3 reads CASSLGLAGGKAYEQYF. CDR3 in DNA: TGTGCCAGCAGTTTGGGTCTAGCGGGAGGAAAAGCCTACGAGCAGTACTTC.